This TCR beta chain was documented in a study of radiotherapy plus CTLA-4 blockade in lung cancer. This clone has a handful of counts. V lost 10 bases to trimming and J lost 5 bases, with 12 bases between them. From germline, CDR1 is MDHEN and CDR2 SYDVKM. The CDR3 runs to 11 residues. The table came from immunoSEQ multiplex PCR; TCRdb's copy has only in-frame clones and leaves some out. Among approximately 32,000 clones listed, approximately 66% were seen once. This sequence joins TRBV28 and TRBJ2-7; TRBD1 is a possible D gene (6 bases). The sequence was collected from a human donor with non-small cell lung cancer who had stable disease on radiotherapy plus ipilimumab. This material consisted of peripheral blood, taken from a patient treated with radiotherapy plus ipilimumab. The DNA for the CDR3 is TGTGCCACCCTACAGGGAAACGAGCAGTACTTC. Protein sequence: CATLQGNEQYF.